The clone carrying this T cell receptor (beta chain) appeared many times. What it binds is not known. The CDR3 has 15 amino acids. After removal of 5 bases from V and 4 bases from J, the junction contained 1 base not matched to a gene. Germline-derived CDR1 and CDR2 are LNHNV and YYDKDF (reference sequence). This sample stems from a study of early T cells in non-severe SARS-CoV-2 infection. Study as a whole: Bulk RNA isolated from unsorted whole blood underwent sequencing; chains were not paired. Whole-study results and caveats: Using VDJdb, the matching emphasized anti-spike CD8 responses while missing private and CD4 specificities.

Separate cDNA molecules each had unique molecular identifiers attached to them. TCRdb called the 5' RACE reads again in MiXCR, with one record for every CDR3 protein. The sample has about 39,000 distinct CDR3 sequences, under 9.5% seen once. J is TRBJ2-1 and V is TRBV15; 14 bases are a match to TRBD2. Sequenced sample: whole blood. The receptor's source is an adult who was a healthcare worker with PCR-confirmed SARS-CoV-2 infection or an uninfected control (not recorded which). The CDR3 nucleotides read TGTGCCACCAGCGGGACTAGCGGGGGATACAATGAGCAGTTCTTC. It yields the protein CATSGTSGGYNEQFF.